This T cell receptor (beta chain) was identified in a study of blood T cell repertoires in COVID-19. Study-level information: Material from acute and convalescent COVID-19 was sourced from the United States, Italy and Spain.

Generated by immunoSEQ multiplex PCR, the TCRdb table keeps only in-frame clones and is missing some. The repertoire has roughly 190,000 clones, about four fifths of them found once; the top ten carry 3% to 3.5%. The V end was cut by 1 base, the J end by 4 bases, with 10 bases between. CDR1 and CDR2 from the germline V gene are SGHNT and YENEEA. This CDR3 contains 14 residues. The sample taken for sequencing was PBMCs or T cells enriched from blood (not recorded which). The TCR comes from a woman in her twenties or thirties who had been exposed to COVID-19. The J gene is TRBJ1-1, the V gene TRBV11-3, with no clear D. The DNA of the CDR3 is TGTGCCAGCAGCTTAGGACATTCGAGCACTGAAGCTTTCTTT. It is translated as CASSLGHSSTEAFF.